Below, one TCR beta chain is given with its context. As yet, its antigen is unknown. This entry comes from a study of T cell repertoires in cytomegalovirus infection. TCRdb processed the reads anew with MiXCR; each CDR3 protein has one entry. Found here are roughly 500,000 distinct CDR3 sequences, around 30% of them singletons; the top ten hold roughly 16%. The germline gives CDR1 MGHRA, CDR2 YSYEKL. The V end lost 4 bases, the J end lost 8 bases, and 20 bases lay between the germline ends. The length of the CDR3 is 16 residues. V and J are TRBV4-1 and TRBJ1-4; the D gene is possibly TRBD1 (5 bases). Specimen: cultured PBMCs, collected from culture after CMV antigen stimulation. The receptor comes from a human donor in good health (CMV status not recorded). Some clones in this sample may be carry-over from other donors' samples. The CDR3 nucleotides are TGCGCCAGCAGCCGCCTCCGGGGGGAGACTCGGGAAAAACTGTTTTTT. Encoded protein: CASSRLRGETREKLFF.